Below, 18 T cell receptor beta chains from the same sample are listed, as sequenced in a study of T-cell memory formation after mild COVID-19. Each CDR3 protein is one row after TCRdb ran MiXCR on the 5' RACE reads. This table holds 550,000 to 600,000 distinct CDR3 sequences, approximately 15% found once. Sequenced sample: PBMCs or a T cell subset sorted from them (not recorded which). The receptors were gathered from an adult woman who had mild COVID-19 (a few samples of this study predate the infection). Cell type and time point are not known.

J is TRBJ2-3 and V is TRBV7-2; D is possibly TRBD2 (5 bases). Trimming stripped 5 bases from V and 4 bases from J, with 16 bases between. The CDR3 is made up of 15 amino acids. From germline, CDR1 is SGHTA and CDR2 FQGNSA. CDR3: CASSGRRGESDTQYF. The CDR3 coding sequence is TGTGCCAGCAGCGGTAGACGGGGAGAATCAGATACGCAGTATTTT.

The sample holds a few counts of this clonotype. The gene calls are TRBV24-1 and TRBJ2-1, with TRBD1 matching over 9 bases. This CDR3 has 19 residues. The J segment lost 0 bases and the V segment lost 4 bases, leaving 12 bases of the junction unmatched. Germline V CDR1 and CDR2: KGHDR, SFDVKD. The CDR3: CATSDIPGQGKSSYNEQFF. In DNA, the CDR3 is TGTGCCACCAGTGACATTCCGGGACAGGGAAAAAGCTCCTACAATGAGCAGTTCTTC.

The chain is built from TRBV15 and TRBJ2-7, with 8 positions matching TRBD2. V trimming: 1 base; J trimming: 5 bases; junction bases outside the gene matches: 10. In germline, CDR1 is LNHNV, CDR2 YYDKDF (reference sequence). This CDR3 spans 16 amino acids. Here the CDR3 DNA reads TGTGCCACCAGCAGAGTTTGGTCCAGCGGGAGTAACGAGCAGTACTTC. Translating it yields CATSRVWSSGSNEQYF.

The rearrangement joins TRBV5-8 to TRBJ2-1; 9 nucleotides agree with TRBD1. The V segment lost 4 bases and the J segment 4 bases; nucleotides outside the gene matches: 6. The CDR3 has 15 residues. From germline, CDR1 is SGHTS and CDR2 YDEGEE. The CDR3 loop is CASSPRDREYNEQFF. The CDR3 DNA reads TGTGCCAGCAGCCCCCGGGACAGGGAATACAATGAGCAGTTCTTC.

This chain links TRBV11-3 with TRBJ2-1, with TRBD2 identical over 8 bases. Germline CDR1 is SGHNT and CDR2 is YENEEA. V gave up 5 bases and J gave up 9 bases; unmatched junction bases: 9. CDR3 length equals 14 residues. CDR3 sequence: CASSPRGGAIEQFF. The CDR3 DNA reads TGTGCCAGCAGCCCCCGGGGGGGCGCGATTGAGCAGTTCTTC.

This clonotype showed up just a few times. The rearrangement uses TRBV20-1 and TRBJ1-5; weak D call: TRBD1 (5 bases). The germline V gene has CDR1 DFQATT and CDR2 SNEGSKA (reference sequence). The CDR3 covers 13 residues. Deletions cut 6 bases from V and 4 bases from J, with 13 bases between. This CDR3 is CSANRDGNQPQHF. CDR3 DNA sequence: TGCAGTGCCAACCGGGACGGGAATCAGCCCCAGCATTTT.

This chain uses TRBV2 with TRBJ2-1, with a weak D call TRBD1 (6 bases). The germline CDR1 and CDR2 sequences are SNHLY and FYNNEI. V lost 6 bases and J 0 bases, leaving 12 bases between the germline ends. This CDR3 region has 15 residues. CDR3: CASRGHVDSYNEQFF. CDR3 in DNA: TGTGCCAGCAGGGGACATGTGGACTCCTACAATGAGCAGTTCTTC. Combining the CDR3 with reference TRBV2 and TRBJ2-1 gives the whole variable domain EPEVTQTPSHQVTQMGQEVILRCVPISNHLYFYWYRQILGQKVEFLVSFYNNEISEKSEIFDDQFSVERPDGSNFTLKIRSTKLEDSAMYFCASRGHVDSYNEQFFGPGTRLTVL.

This clonotype has ten or more counts. The chain couples TRBV12-3 or TRBV12-4 to TRBJ1-1; a weak D match, TRBD1 (5 bases). The CDR3 is made up of 11 amino acids. V was shortened by 3 bases and J by 6 bases, with 5 bases between the two germline ends. The CDR3 sequence is CASSLGAEAFF. CDR3 coding DNA: TGTGCCAGCAGTTTGGGGGCTGAAGCTTTCTTT.

V is TRBV5-1 and J is TRBJ2-1; TRBD2 might be the D (5 bases). The CDR3 totals 15 residues. V gave up 0 bases and J gave up 5 bases, with 12 bases separating them. Germline loops: CDR1 SGHRS, CDR2 YFSETQ. CDR3 nucleotides: TGCGCCAGCAGCTTGGGCGGCGGGCTCAACAATGAGCAGTTCTTC. It yields the protein CASSLGGGLNNEQFF.

In this sample, this clonotype turned up a few times. DNA of the CDR3: TGTGCCAGCAGTTCCCCCCTTAGGGGGAGGAATGAGCAGTTCTTC. It specifies CASSSPLRGRNEQFF. V usage is TRBV27 and J usage is TRBJ2-1; D possibly matches TRBD1 or TRBD2 (6 bases each). Germline assignment: CDR1 MNHEY and CDR2 SMNVEV (reference sequence). Trimming left V 4 bases short and J 7 bases short, with 17 bases between. The CDR3 loop spans 15 amino acids.

The gene calls are TRBV20-1 and TRBJ2-7, with D uncertain. The germline gives CDR1 DFQATT, CDR2 SNEGSKA (reference sequence). The ends were cut back, 4 bases at V and 4 bases at J, with 14 bases in the middle. The CDR3 covers 13 residues. CDR3: CSATKLLRYEQYF. The CDR3 DNA is TGCAGTGCTACCAAACTGCTCCGTTACGAGCAGTACTTC.

This clonotype occurred a few times. The chain has TRBV29-1 and TRBJ2-7; D not certain. V dropped 5 bases and J dropped 4 bases, with 15 bases sitting between them. Germline V gene data show CDR1 as SQVTM and CDR2 as ANQGSEA. This CDR3 comprises 13 residues. The DNA of the CDR3 is TGCAGCGTTCGTCCTTCGGGTGGGTACGAGCAGTACTTC. Translation: CSVRPSGGYEQYF.

V gene TRBV10-3 combines with J gene TRBJ2-7; 10 bases align to TRBD2. The CDR3 contains 15 residues. From germline, CDR1 is ENHRY and CDR2 SYGVKD. V trimming: 0 bases; J trimming: 6 bases; junction bases outside the gene matches: 5. The CDR3 region has the DNA TGTGCCATCAGTGAGTCTAGCGGGAGGCCCCTCGAGCAGTACTTC. Protein: CAISESSGRPLEQYF.

The chain joins TRBV6-2 or TRBV6-3 to TRBJ1-1; no clear D. Trimming cost V 2 bases and J 10 bases, with 8 bases left between them. This CDR3 spans 11 amino acids. Germline loops: CDR1 MNHEY, CDR2 SVGEGT. CDR3 sequence reads: CASSYREGAFF. The CDR3 bases are TGTGCCAGCAGTTACAGGGAGGGAGCTTTCTTT.

J is TRBJ2-7 and V is TRBV10-3, with 7 bases lining up with TRBD1. CDR1 and CDR2 (germline): ENHRY, SYGVKD. The CDR3 length is 15 residues. Trimming cost V 6 bases and J 2 bases; bases outside gene matches: 10. Here the CDR3 DNA reads TGTGCCATCAGGTTGGAGACAGGGACGACCTACGAGCAGTACTTC. Its protein product is CAIRLETGTTYEQYF.

The chain is built from TRBV2 and TRBJ2-1; 16 bases map to TRBD2. The CDR3 loop spans 19 amino acids. Germline V gene data show CDR1 as SNHLY and CDR2 as FYNNEI. V shed 2 bases and J 7 bases; nucleotides not matched to a gene: 11. The CDR3 bases are TGTGCCAGCAGTGAATTTGCGGGACTAGCGGGGGGGCCCGGGAATGAGCAGTTCTTC. Protein: CASSEFAGLAGGPGNEQFF. Complete variable domain (other parts from reference TRBV2 and TRBJ2-1): EPEVTQTPSHQVTQMGQEVILRCVPISNHLYFYWYRQILGQKVEFLVSFYNNEISEKSEIFDDQFSVERPDGSNFTLKIRSTKLEDSAMYFCASSEFAGLAGGPGNEQFFGPGTRLTVL.

The chain recombines TRBV6-5 with TRBJ1-1; TRBD1 aligns across 10 bases. From germline, CDR1 is MNHEY and CDR2 SVGAGI. V lost 7 bases to trimming and J lost 5 bases; unmatched junction nucleotides: 10. CDR3 length: 15 amino acids. The CDR3 DNA sequence: TGTGCCAGCACTTTACACCGGACAGGGGGGACTGAAGCTTTCTTT. This encodes CASTLHRTGGTEAFF.

This clonotype was counted at least ten times. The rearrangement uses TRBV9 and TRBJ2-7; 7 bases fit TRBD2. Germline V gives CDR1 SGDLS, CDR2 YYNGEE. The length of the CDR3 is 13 residues. V gave up 3 bases and J gave up 5 bases; unmatched junction bases: 5. The CDR3 sequence is CASSGTSSHEQYF. CDR3 sequence (DNA): TGTGCCAGCAGCGGGACTAGTTCCCACGAGCAGTACTTC.